The clone carrying this TCR beta chain was detected only a few times. Antigen: not known. The sample belongs to a study of human T cells and chemical hapten exposure. As for the study in general: Patches that contained 0.01% DPC were applied to the upper back and read at 6 days.

Study observations and caveats: Alopecia in the donors means their immune response may deviate from healthy people's.

TCRdb reanalysed the RACE reads using MiXCR and keeps one entry per CDR3 protein. In the table there are more than 300,000 distinct CDR3 sequences, around 5.5% of which are singletons. The CDR3 runs to 15 residues. V gave up 4 bases and J gave up 6 bases, with 16 bases separating them. CDR1 is SGDLS, CDR2 YYNGEE, per germline. Time point described: pre-sensitization, week 0. Described treatment: therapeutic diphenylcyclopropenone sensitization with weekly scalp DPC. Prior to application of each patch test, blood was drawn. Each donor was an alopecia patient between 18 and 70 years of age who qualified for DPC.

The sequence came from a woman younger than 35 with alopecia areata. Some clones in this sample may be carry-over from other donors' samples. Sequencing was performed on whole blood, taken in connection with sensitization to the hapten diphenylcyclopropenone (DPC). The chain carries TRBV9 and TRBJ1-4; D might be TRBD1 (5 bases). CDR3 DNA sequence: TGTGCCAGCAGCCCCCATACGGGGGAGGATGAAAAACTGTTTTTT. Translating gives CASSPHTGEDEKLFF.